This TCR beta chain emerged from a study of T-cell memory formation after mild COVID-19. The study, taken as a whole, reports: Prior to infection, memory already included some responding clones, suggesting cross-reactive memory joined.

CDR1 is KGHDR and CDR2 is SFDVKD in the germline V gene. The CDR3 has 14 amino acids. The trim removed 4 bases at V and 8 bases at J, leaving 7 bases unmatched. From the 5' RACE reads, TCRdb called clonotypes with MiXCR, one entry per CDR3 protein. The sample holds hundreds of thousands of distinct CDR3 sequences, more than 15% seen once. This clonotype was seen a handful of times. Its antigen is currently unknown. The chain has TRBV24-1 and TRBJ1-2, with 9 bases identical to TRBD1. The sequenced material came from PBMCs or a T cell subset sorted from them (not recorded which). This receptor was taken from a man younger than 35 who had mild COVID-19 (a few samples of this study predate the infection). Cell type and time point are not known. CDR3 residues: CATSDSGTGNGYTF. The CDR3 DNA sequence: TGTGCCACCAGTGACTCTGGGACAGGGAACGGCTACACCTTC.